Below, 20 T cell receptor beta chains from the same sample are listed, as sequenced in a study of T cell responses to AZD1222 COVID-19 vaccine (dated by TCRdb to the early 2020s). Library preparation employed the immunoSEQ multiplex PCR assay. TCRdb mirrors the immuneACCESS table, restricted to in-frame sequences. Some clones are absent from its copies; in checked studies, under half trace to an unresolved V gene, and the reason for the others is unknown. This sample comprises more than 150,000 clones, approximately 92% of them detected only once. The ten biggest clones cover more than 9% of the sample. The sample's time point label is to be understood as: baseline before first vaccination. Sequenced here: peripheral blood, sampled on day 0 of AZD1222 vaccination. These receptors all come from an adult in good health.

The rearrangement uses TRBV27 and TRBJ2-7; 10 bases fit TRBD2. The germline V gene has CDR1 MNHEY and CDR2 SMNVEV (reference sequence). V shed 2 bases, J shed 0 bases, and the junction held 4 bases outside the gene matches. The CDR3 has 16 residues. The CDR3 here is CASSLASGSVSYEQYF. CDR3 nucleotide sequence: TGTGCCAGCAGTTTAGCTAGCGGGAGTGTCTCCTACGAGCAGTACTTC.

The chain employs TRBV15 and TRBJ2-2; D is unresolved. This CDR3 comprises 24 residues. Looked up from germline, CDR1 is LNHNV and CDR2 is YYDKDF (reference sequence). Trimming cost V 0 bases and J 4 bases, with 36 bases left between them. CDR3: CATSRDWARSLSQKAKRATGELFF. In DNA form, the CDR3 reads TGTGCCACCAGCAGAGATTGGGCGCGCAGCCTCTCCCAAAAAGCCAAACGTGCCACCGGGGAGCTGTTTTTT. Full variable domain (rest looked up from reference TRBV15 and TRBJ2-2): DAMVIQNPRYQVTQFGKPVTLSCSQTLNHNVMYWYQQKSSQAPKLLFHYYDKDFNNEADTPDNFQSRRPNTSFCFLDIRSPGLGDTAMYLCATSRDWARSLSQKAKRATGELFFGEGSRLTVL.

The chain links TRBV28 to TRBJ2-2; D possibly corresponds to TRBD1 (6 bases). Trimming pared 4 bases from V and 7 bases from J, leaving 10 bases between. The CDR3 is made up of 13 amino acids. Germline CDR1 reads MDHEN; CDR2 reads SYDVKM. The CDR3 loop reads CASSSTGNGELFF. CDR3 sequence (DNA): TGTGCCAGCAGTTCCACAGGGAACGGGGAGCTGTTTTTT.

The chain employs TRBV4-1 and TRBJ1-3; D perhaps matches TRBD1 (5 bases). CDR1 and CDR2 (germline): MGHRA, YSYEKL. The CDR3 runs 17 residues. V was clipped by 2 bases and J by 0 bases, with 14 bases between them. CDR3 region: CASSQRGDGISGNTIYF. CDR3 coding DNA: TGCGCCAGCAGCCAAAGGGGTGACGGAATCTCTGGAAACACCATATATTTT.

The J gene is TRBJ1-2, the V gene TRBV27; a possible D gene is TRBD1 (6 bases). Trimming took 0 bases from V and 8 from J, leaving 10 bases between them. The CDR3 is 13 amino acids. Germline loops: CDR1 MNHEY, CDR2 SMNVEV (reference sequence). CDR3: CASSLSTGGGYTF. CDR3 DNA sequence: TGTGCCAGCAGTTTATCGACAGGCGGGGGCTACACCTTC.

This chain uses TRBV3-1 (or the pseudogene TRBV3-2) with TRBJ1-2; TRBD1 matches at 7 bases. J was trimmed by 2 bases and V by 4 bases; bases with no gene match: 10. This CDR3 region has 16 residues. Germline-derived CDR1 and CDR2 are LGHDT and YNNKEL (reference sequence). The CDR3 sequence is CASSRSGQVKNYGYTF. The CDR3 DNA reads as TGTGCCAGCAGCCGGTCAGGACAGGTCAAGAACTATGGCTACACCTTC.

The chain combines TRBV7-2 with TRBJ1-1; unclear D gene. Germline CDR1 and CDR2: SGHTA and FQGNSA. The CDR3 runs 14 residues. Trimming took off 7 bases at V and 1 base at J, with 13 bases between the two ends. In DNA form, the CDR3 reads TGTGCCAGCACCTTTTCCTGGGGGAACACTGAAGCTTTCTTT. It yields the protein CASTFSWGNTEAFF.

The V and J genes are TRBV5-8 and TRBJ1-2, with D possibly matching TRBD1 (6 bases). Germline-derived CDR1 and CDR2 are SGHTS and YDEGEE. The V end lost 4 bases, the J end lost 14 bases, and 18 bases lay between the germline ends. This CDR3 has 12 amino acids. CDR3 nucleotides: TGTGCCAGCAGCCAGAGGACAGAGAAGGGAACCTTC. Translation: CASSQRTEKGTF. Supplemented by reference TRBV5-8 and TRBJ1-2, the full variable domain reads EAGVTQSPTHLIKTRGQQATLRCSPISGHTSVYWYQQALGLGLQFLLWYDEGEERNRGNFPPRFSGRQFPNYSSELNVNALELEDSALYLCASSQRTEKGTFGSGTRLTVV.

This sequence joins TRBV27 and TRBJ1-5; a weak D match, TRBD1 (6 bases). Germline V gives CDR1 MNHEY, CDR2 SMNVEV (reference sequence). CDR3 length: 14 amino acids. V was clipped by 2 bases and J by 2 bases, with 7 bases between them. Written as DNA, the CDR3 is TGTGCCAGCAGTTTACGGACAGGCAATCAGCCCCAGCATTTT. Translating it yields CASSLRTGNQPQHF.

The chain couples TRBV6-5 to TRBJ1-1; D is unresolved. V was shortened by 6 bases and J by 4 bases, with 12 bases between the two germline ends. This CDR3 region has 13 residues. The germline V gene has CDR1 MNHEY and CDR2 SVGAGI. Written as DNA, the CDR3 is TGTGCCAGCAGCCGAGGAGCGGGCACTGAAGCTTTCTTT. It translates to CASSRGAGTEAFF.

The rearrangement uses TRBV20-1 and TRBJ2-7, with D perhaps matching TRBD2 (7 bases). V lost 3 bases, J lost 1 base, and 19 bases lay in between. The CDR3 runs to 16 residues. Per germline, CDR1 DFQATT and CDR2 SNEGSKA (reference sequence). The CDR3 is CSASHLGGGSSYEQYF. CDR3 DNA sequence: TGCAGTGCTAGTCATTTAGGCGGGGGCAGTTCCTACGAGCAGTACTTC.

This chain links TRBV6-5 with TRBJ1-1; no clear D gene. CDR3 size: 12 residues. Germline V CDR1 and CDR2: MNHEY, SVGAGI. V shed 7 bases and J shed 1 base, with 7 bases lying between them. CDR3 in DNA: TGTGCCAGCAACTTTGAGAACACTGAAGCTTTCTTT. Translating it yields CASNFENTEAFF.

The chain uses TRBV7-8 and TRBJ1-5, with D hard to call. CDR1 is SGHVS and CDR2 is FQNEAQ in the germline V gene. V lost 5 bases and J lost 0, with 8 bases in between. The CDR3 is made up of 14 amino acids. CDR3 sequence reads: CASSPGDSNQPQHF. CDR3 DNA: TGTGCCAGCAGCCCCGGGGATAGCAATCAGCCCCAGCATTTT.

In DNA, the CDR3 is TGTGCCAGCAGCCAATTCGACTCAGGCGAAAAACTGTTTTTT. Amino acids: CASSQFDSGEKLFF. The chain carries TRBV14 and TRBJ1-4; D not certain. There are 14 residues in the CDR3. Germline V gene data show CDR1 as SGHDN and CDR2 as FVKESK. Trimming stripped 2 bases from V and 8 bases from J, with 12 bases between.

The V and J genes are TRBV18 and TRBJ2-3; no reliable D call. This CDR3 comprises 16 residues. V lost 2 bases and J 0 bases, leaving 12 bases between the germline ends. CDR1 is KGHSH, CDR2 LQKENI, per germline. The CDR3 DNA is TGTGCCAGCTCACCAAGCTCCAGCCATAGCACAGATACGCAGTATTTT. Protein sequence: CASSPSSSHSTDTQYF.

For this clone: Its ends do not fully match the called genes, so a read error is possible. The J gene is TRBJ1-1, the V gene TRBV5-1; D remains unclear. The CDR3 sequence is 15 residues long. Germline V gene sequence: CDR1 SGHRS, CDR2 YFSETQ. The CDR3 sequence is CASTLEGPAYTEAFF. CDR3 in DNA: TGCGCCAGCACCTTGGAGGGCCCCGCTTACACTGAAGCTTTCTTT.

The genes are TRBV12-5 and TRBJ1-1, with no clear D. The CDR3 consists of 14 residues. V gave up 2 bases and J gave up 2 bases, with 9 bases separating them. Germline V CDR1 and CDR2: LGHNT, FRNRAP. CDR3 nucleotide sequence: TGTGCTAGTGGTTTGTTGACCCCTAACACTGAAGCTTTCTTT. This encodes CASGLLTPNTEAFF.

In DNA, the CDR3 is TGTGCCAGCAGCTTGGCGGGTAGCGACGGGGTTGAGACCCAGTACTTC. It specifies CASSLAGSDGVETQYF. The chain carries TRBV5-4 and TRBJ2-5; D is possibly TRBD2 (5 bases). Per the germline V gene, CDR1 is SGHNT and CDR2 is YYREEE (reference sequence). The CDR3 extends over 16 amino acids. V was trimmed by 0 bases and J by 5 bases, leaving 17 bases between them.

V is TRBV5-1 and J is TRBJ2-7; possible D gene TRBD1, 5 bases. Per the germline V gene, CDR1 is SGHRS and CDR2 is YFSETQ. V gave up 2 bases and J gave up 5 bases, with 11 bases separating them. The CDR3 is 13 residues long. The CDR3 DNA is TGCGCCAGCAGCTTCGGCAGGGTAGACGAGCAGTACTTC. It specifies CASSFGRVDEQYF. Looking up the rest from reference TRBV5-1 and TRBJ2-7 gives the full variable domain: KAGVTQTPRYLIKTRGQQVTLSCSPISGHRSVSWYQQTPGQGLQFLFEYFSETQRNKGNFPGRFSGRQFSNSRSEMNVSTLELGDSALYLCASSFGRVDEQYFGPGTRLTVT.

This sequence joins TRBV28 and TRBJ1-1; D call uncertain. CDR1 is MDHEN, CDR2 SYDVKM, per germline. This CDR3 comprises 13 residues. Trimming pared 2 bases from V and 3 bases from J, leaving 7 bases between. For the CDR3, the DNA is TGTGCCAGCAGTTTAAAAGGTTACACTGAAGCTTTCTTT. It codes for CASSLKGYTEAFF.